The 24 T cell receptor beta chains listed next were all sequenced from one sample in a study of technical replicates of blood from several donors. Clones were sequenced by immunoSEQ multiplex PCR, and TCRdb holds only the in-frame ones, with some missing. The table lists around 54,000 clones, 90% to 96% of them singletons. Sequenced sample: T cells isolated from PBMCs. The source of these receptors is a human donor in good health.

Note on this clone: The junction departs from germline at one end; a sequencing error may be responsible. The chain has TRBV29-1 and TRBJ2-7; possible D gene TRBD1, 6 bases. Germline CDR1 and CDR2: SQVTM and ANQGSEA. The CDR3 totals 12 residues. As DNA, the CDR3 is TGCAGCTTTGAGGACAGAAACTACGAGCAGTACTTC. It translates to CSFEDRNYEQYF.

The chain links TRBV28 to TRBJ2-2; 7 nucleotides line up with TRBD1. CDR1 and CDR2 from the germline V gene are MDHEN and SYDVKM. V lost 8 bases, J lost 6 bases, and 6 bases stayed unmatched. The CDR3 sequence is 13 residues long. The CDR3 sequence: CASLGQVAGELFF. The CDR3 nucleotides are TGTGCCAGCCTAGGACAGGTCGCCGGGGAGCTGTTTTTT.

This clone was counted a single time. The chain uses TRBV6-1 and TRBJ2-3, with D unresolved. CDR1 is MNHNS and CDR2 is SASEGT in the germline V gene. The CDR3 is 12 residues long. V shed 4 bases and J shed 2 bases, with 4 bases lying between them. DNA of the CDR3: TGTGCCAGCAGTGTAATCACAGATACGCAGTATTTT. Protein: CASSVITDTQYF.

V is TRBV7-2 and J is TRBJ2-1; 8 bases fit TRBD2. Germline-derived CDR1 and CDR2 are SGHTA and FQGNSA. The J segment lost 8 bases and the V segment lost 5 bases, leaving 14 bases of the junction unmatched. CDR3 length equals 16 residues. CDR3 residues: CASSLGTSFGRDEQFF. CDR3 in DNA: TGTGCCAGCAGCCTAGGGACTAGTTTTGGCCGCGATGAGCAGTTCTTC.

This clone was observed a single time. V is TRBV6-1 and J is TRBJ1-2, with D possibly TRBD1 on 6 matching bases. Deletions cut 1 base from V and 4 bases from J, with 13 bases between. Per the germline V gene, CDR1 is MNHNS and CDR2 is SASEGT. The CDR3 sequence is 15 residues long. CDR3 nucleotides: TGTGCCAGCAGTGAAGAGCGGACAGCCTTCTATGGCTACACCTTC. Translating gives CASSEERTAFYGYTF.

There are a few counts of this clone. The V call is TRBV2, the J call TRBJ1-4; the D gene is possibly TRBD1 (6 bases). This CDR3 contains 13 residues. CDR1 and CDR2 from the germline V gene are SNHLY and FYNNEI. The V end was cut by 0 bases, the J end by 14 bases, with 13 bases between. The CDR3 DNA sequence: TGTGCCAGCAGTGAAGCTGAACGGGGACACCTGTTTTTT. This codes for CASSEAERGHLFF.

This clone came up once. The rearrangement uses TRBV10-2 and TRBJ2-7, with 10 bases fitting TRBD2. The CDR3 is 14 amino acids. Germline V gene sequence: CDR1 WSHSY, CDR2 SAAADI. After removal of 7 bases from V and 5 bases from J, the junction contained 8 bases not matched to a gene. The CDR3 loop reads CASNLAGVIDEQYF. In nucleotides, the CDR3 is TGCGCCAGCAACCTAGCGGGAGTAATCGACGAGCAGTACTTC.

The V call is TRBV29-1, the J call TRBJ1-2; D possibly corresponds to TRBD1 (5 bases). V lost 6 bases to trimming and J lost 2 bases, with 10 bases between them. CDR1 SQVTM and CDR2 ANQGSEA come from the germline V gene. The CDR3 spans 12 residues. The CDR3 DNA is TGCAGCGTACGACGACAGAACTATGGCTACACCTTC. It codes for CSVRRQNYGYTF.

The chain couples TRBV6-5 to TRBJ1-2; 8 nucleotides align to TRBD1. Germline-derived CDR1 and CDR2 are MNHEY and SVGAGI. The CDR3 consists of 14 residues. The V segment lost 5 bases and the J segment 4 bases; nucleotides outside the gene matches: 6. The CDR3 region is CASSPTGESYGYTF. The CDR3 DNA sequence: TGTGCCAGCAGTCCGACAGGGGAGAGCTATGGCTACACCTTC.

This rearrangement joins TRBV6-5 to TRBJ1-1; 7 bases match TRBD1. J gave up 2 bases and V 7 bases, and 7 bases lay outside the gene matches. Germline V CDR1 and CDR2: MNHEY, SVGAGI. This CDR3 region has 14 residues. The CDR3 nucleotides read TGTGCCAGCATCAAACAGGGGCTCAACACTGAAGCTTTCTTT. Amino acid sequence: CASIKQGLNTEAFF.

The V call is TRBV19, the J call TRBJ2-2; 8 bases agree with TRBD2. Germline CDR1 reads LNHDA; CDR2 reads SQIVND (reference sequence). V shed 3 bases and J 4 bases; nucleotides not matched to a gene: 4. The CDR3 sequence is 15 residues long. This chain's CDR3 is CASSMQRETTGELFF. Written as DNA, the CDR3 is TGTGCCAGTAGTATGCAGCGGGAGACCACCGGGGAGCTGTTTTTT. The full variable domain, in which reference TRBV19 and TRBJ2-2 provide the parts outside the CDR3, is DGGITQSPKYLFRKEGQNVTLSCEQNLNHDAMYWYRQDPGQGLRLIYYSQIVNDFQKGDIAEGYSVSREKKESFPLTVTSAQKNPTAFYLCASSMQRETTGELFFGEGSRLTVL.

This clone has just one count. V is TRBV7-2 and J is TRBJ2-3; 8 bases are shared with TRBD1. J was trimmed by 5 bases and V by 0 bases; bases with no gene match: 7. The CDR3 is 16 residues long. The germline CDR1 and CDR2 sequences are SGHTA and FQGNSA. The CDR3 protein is CASSLAGQVHIDTQYF. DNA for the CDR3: TGTGCCAGCAGCTTAGCGGGACAGGTCCATATAGATACGCAGTATTTT. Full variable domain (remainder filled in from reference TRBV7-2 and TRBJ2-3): GAGVSQSPSNKVTEKGKDVELRCDPISGHTALYWYRQSLGQGLEFLIYFQGNSAPDKSGLPSDRFSAERTGGSVSTLTIQRTQQEDSAVYLCASSLAGQVHIDTQYFGPGTRLTVL.

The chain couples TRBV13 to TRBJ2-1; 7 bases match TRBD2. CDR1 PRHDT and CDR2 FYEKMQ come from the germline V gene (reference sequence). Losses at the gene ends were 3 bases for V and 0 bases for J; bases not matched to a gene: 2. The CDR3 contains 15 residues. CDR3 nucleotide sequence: TGTGCCAGCAGCTTCCGCGGGAGCTCCTACAATGAGCAGTTCTTC. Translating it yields CASSFRGSSYNEQFF.

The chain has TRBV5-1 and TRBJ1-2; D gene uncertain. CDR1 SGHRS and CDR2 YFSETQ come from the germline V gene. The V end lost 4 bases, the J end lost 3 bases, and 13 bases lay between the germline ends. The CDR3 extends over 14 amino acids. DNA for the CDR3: TGCGCCAGCAGCCTGGCCGTGGCAGACTATGGCTACACCTTC. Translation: CASSLAVADYGYTF.

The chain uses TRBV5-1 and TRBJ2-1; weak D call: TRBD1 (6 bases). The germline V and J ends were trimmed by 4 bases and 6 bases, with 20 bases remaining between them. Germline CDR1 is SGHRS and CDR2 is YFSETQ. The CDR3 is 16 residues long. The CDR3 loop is CASSLNSGASVNEQFF. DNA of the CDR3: TGCGCCAGCAGCCTAAACTCAGGGGCCTCGGTCAATGAGCAGTTCTTC.

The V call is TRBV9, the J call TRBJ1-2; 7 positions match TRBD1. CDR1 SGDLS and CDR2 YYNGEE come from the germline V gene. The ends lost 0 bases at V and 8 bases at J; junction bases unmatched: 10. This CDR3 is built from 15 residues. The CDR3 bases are TGTGCCAGCAGCGTAGGGGAGAGAGGGGGCGAAGGCTACACCTTC. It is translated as CASSVGERGGEGYTF.

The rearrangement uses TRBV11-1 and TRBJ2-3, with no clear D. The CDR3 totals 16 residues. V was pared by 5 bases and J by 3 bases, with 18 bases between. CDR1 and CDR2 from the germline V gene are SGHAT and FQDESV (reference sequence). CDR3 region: CASSQYPGLLTDTQYF. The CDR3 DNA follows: TGTGCCAGCAGCCAATACCCGGGTCTTTTAACAGATACGCAGTATTTT.

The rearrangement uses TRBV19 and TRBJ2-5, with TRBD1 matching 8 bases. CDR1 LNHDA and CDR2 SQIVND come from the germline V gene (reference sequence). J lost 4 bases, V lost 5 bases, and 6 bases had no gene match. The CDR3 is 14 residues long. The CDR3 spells CASSEAGTGETQYF. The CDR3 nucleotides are TGTGCCAGTAGTGAGGCCGGGACAGGAGAGACCCAGTACTTC.

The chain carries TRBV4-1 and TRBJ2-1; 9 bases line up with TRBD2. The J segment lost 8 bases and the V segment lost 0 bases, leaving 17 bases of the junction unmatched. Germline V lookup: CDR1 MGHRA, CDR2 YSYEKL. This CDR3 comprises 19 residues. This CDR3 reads CASSQDSGSMSGVEDEQFF. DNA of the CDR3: TGCGCCAGCAGCCAAGATAGCGGGAGTATGTCGGGGGTTGAGGATGAGCAGTTCTTC.

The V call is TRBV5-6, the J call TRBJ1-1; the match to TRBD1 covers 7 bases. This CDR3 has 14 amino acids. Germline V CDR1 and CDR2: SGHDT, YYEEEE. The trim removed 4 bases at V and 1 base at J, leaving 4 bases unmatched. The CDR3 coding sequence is TGTGCCAGCAGCCCGGGACAGAGGAACACTGAAGCTTTCTTT. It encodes CASSPGQRNTEAFF. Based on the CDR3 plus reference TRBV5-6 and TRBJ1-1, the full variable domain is DAGVTQSPTHLIKTRGQQVTLRCSPKSGHDTVSWYQQALGQGPQFIFQYYEEEERQRGNFPDRFSGHQFPNYSSELNVNALLLGDSALYLCASSPGQRNTEAFFGQGTRLTVV.

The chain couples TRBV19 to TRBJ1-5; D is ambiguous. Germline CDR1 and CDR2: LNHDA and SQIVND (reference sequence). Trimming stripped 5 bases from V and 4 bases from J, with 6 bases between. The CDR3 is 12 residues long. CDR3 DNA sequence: TGTGCCAGTAGTCCTAGGAATCAGCCCCAGCATTTT. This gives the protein CASSPRNQPQHF.

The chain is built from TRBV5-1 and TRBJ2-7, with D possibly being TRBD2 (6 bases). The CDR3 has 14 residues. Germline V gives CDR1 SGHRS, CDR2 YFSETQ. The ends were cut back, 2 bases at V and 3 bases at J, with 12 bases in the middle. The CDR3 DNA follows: TGCGCCAGCAGCTTTGAGGGAGGCCTCTACGAGCAGTACTTC. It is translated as CASSFEGGLYEQYF.

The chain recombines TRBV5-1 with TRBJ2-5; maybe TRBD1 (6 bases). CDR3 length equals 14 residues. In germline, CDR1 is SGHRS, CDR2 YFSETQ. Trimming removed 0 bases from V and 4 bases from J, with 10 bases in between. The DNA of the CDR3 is TGCGCCAGCAGCTTGGCAGGGGATGGAGAGACCCAGTACTTC. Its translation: CASSLAGDGETQYF.

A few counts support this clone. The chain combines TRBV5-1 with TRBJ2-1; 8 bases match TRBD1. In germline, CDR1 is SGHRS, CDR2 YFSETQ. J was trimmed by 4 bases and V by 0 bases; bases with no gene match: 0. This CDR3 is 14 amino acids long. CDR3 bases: TGCGCCAGCAGCTTGGGACAGGGGTACAATGAGCAGTTCTTC. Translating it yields CASSLGQGYNEQFF.